These 21 T cell receptor beta chains were sequenced from one sample in a study of Ad26.COV2.S vaccination and SARS-CoV-2 variants. The protocol was immunoSEQ multiplex PCR, while the TCRdb copy is restricted to in-frame clones and leaves out a portion. The profile covers roughly 700,000 clones, with roughly 90% appearing a single time and around 1.5% taken by the ten largest. Stated treatment: around 19 received Ad26.COV2.S at low or high dose, single or two shots; roughly 5 received placebo; per-sample allocation not given. Repertoires come from day 63 after the first vaccine or placebo injection. The sequencing used peripheral blood, collected in a trial of Ad26.COV2.S vaccine versus placebo. The source is a person between 18 and 59 years old who received the Ad26.COV2.S COVID-19 vaccine or a placebo.

The chain combines TRBV7-9 with TRBJ2-1, with TRBD2 identical over 12 bases. Trimming at V came to 10 bases and at J to 4 bases, leaving 2 bases not matched to a gene. From germline, CDR1 is SEHNR and CDR2 FQNEAQ (reference sequence). The CDR3 loop spans 13 amino acids. CDR3 residues: CATTSGGYNEQFF. CDR3 coding DNA: TGTGCCACAACTAGCGGGGGGTACAATGAGCAGTTCTTC. Full variable domain (outside the CDR3, taken from reference TRBV7-9 and TRBJ2-1): DTGVSQNPRHKITKRGQNVTFRCDPISEHNRLYWYRQTLGQGPEFLTYFQNEAQLEKSRLLSDRFSAERPKGSFSTLEIQRTEQGDSAMYLCATTSGGYNEQFFGPGTRLTVL.

The count of this clone is one. V usage is TRBV27 and J usage is TRBJ2-1; D may be TRBD1 (5 bases). CDR1 MNHEY and CDR2 SMNVEV come from the germline V gene (reference sequence). The CDR3 runs 12 residues. Trimming removed 5 bases at V and 6 bases at J, with 8 bases between. The CDR3 DNA is TGTGCCAGCAGTCCTACAGGCAATGAGCAGTTCTTC. Translated, it gives CASSPTGNEQFF.

The V gene is TRBV30, the J gene TRBJ2-1, with 11 nucleotides matching TRBD2. The CDR3 is 14 amino acids. Losses at the gene ends were 3 bases for V and 9 bases for J; bases not matched to a gene: 7. Germline CDR1 is GTSNPN and CDR2 is SVGIG (reference sequence). CDR3: CAWRVSGGEGEQFF. DNA for the CDR3: TGTGCCTGGAGGGTTAGCGGGGGGGAGGGTGAGCAGTTCTTC.

In the case of this clone: At one end, the junction sequence differs from germline, possibly due to a read error. The rearrangement links TRBV6-5 to TRBJ2-1, with 12 bases matching TRBD2. Germline values: CDR1 MNHEY, CDR2 SVGAGI. CDR3 size: 12 residues. CDR3 sequence reads: CSSGRASGEQFF. CDR3 sequence (DNA): TGCTCTAGCGGGAGGGCCTCGGGGGAGCAGTTCTTC.

The genes are TRBV29-1 and TRBJ2-3; 9 bases line up with TRBD2. Germline V gives CDR1 SQVTM, CDR2 ANQGSEA. This CDR3 has 13 residues. V lost 3 bases and J lost 7; bases outside the gene matches: 5. CDR3 DNA sequence: TGCAGCGTTGATCAGCGGGAGGTGTATACGCAGTATTTT. It codes for CSVDQREVYTQYF.

This clone was detected once. The chain employs TRBV19 and TRBJ2-2, with a possible D match to TRBD1 (5 bases). Trimming pared 3 bases from V and 6 bases from J, leaving 8 bases between. The CDR3 is 13 amino acids. CDR1 is LNHDA and CDR2 is SQIVND in the germline V gene (reference sequence). The CDR3 DNA is TGTGCCAGTAGTATTAAAGGGGCCGGGGAGCTGTTTTTT. As protein: CASSIKGAGELFF.

The V call is TRBV2, the J call TRBJ1-2; 7 positions agree with TRBD1. This CDR3 contains 16 residues. Germline V gives CDR1 SNHLY, CDR2 FYNNEI. Unmatched junction bases numbered 10, after V lost 5 bases and J lost 1 base. The DNA for the CDR3 is TGTGCCAGCAGTAACTTCAGGGGGGTGGTTAACTATGGCTACACCTTC. Its protein product is CASSNFRGVVNYGYTF.

V and J are TRBV5-5 and TRBJ1-5, with D possibly matching TRBD1 (6 bases). The germline V and J ends were trimmed by 4 bases and 0 bases, with 8 bases remaining between them. Per the germline V gene, CDR1 is SGHKS and CDR2 is YYEKEE (reference sequence). The CDR3 contains 14 residues. In DNA, the CDR3 is TGTGCCAGCAGCCGAGGGGGTAGCAATCAGCCCCAGCATTTT. Translating gives CASSRGGSNQPQHF.

This clone occurred once. This chain connects TRBV12-3 or TRBV12-4 to TRBJ1-4; D not certain. The CDR3 is 12 residues long. The germline V and J ends were trimmed by 8 bases and 5 bases, with 9 bases remaining between them. DNA of the CDR3: TGTGCCAGCCAACGGATAAATGAAAAACTGTTTTTT. This translates into CASQRINEKLFF.

The rearrangement uses TRBV7-2 and TRBJ2-7; D unclear. V shed 5 bases and J shed 4 bases, with 18 bases lying between them. The CDR3 runs 15 residues. The germline V gene encodes CDR1 SGHTA and CDR2 FQGNSA. As DNA, the CDR3 is TGTGCCAGCAGCCCAGGCGACCCCCCTAAGTACGAGCAGTACTTC. Its protein is CASSPGDPPKYEQYF.

V is TRBV29-1 and J is TRBJ2-2, with D maybe TRBD1 (6 bases). V was clipped by 2 bases and J by 4 bases, with 11 bases between them. Germline loops: CDR1 SQVTM, CDR2 ANQGSEA. The CDR3 is 14 residues long. The CDR3 DNA reads as TGCAGCGTTGAAAGGGGGATCGGCACCGGGGAGCTGTTTTTT. Translating gives CSVERGIGTGELFF.

Notes on this clone: Different DNA sequences within this sample yield the same CDR3. The chain links TRBV9 to TRBJ2-6, with D possibly being TRBD2 (5 bases). Germline CDR1 is SGDLS and CDR2 is YYNGEE. This CDR3 is built from 15 residues. Between the trimmed V and J ends, which lost 3 bases and 1 base, there was a span of 8 bases. CDR3 bases: TGTGCCAGCAGCGGGACGGGGTCTGGGGCCAACGTCCTGACTTTC. It encodes CASSGTGSGANVLTF. Full variable domain (missing parts from reference TRBV9 and TRBJ2-6): DSGVTQTPKHLITATGQRVTLRCSPRSGDLSVYWYQQSLDQGLQFLIQYYNGEERAKGNILERFSAQQFPDLHSELNLSSLELGDSALYFCASSGTGSGANVLTFGAGSRLTVL.

The V gene is TRBV10-3, the J gene TRBJ2-3; D perhaps matches TRBD1 (5 bases). V was trimmed by 0 bases and J by 2 bases, leaving 9 bases between them. Germline loops: CDR1 ENHRY, CDR2 SYGVKD. The CDR3 is 15 residues long. CDR3: CAISESPGNTDTQYF. The CDR3 DNA reads as TGTGCCATCAGTGAGTCGCCAGGGAACACAGATACGCAGTATTTT.

The rearrangement links TRBV7-9 to TRBJ1-5; TRBD1 might be the D (5 bases). This CDR3 is built from 12 residues. The V end was cut by 4 bases, the J end by 11 bases, with 12 bases between. Germline-derived CDR1 and CDR2 are SEHNR and FQNEAQ (reference sequence). CDR3 region: CASSSGFSAQHF. DNA of the CDR3: TGTGCCAGCAGCTCAGGGTTTTCGGCCCAGCATTTT.

The chain joins TRBV18 to TRBJ2-2; maybe TRBD1 (6 bases). Trimming took 4 bases from V and 8 from J, leaving 17 bases between them. The germline CDR1 and CDR2 sequences are KGHSH and LQKENI. The CDR3 totals 15 residues. Here the CDR3 DNA reads TGTGCCAGCTCACGCCGGGACCCAGGGGCTGGGGAGCTGTTTTTT. Protein: CASSRRDPGAGELFF.

This rearrangement joins TRBV29-1 to TRBJ1-4; D is unresolved. V was trimmed by 4 bases and J by 4 bases, leaving 7 bases between them. The CDR3 spans 12 residues. Germline CDR1 is SQVTM and CDR2 is ANQGSEA. DNA for the CDR3: TGCAGCGTTGCTAGCATTAATGAAAAACTGTTTTTT. Its translation: CSVASINEKLFF.

V usage is TRBV24-1 and J usage is TRBJ2-3; D perhaps matches TRBD2 (7 bases). Trimming shortened V by 7 bases and J by 6 bases, and 10 bases separated the two germline ends. CDR3 length: 12 residues. CDR1 KGHDR and CDR2 SFDVKD come from the germline V gene. CDR3 nucleotides: TGTGCCACCAGCAGGGGAGGGGATACGCAGTATTTT. Translated, it gives CATSRGGDTQYF.

The V and J genes are TRBV25-1 and TRBJ1-6; TRBD1 is a possible D gene (6 bases). The CDR3 consists of 16 residues. Germline V lookup: CDR1 MGHDK, CDR2 SYGVNS. V lost 2 bases and J lost 0, with 8 bases in between. CDR3 coding DNA: TGTGCCAGCAGTGAAACAGGGAGCTCCTATAATTCACCCCTCCACTTT. This sequence encodes CASSETGSSYNSPLHF.

This sequence joins TRBV7-2 and TRBJ2-7; D gene uncertain. The CDR3 length is 14 residues. Germline CDR1 is SGHTA and CDR2 is FQGNSA. The ends were cut back, 2 bases at V and 3 bases at J, with 11 bases in the middle. This CDR3 reads CASSLLVGRYEQYF. The CDR3 region has the DNA TGTGCCAGCAGCTTATTGGTAGGACGCTACGAGCAGTACTTC.

The chain is built from TRBV7-8 and TRBJ1-1; the D is unclear. V was trimmed by 5 bases and J by 10 bases, leaving 14 bases between them. Germline values: CDR1 SGHVS, CDR2 FQNEAQ. The CDR3 extends over 12 amino acids. CDR3 nucleotide sequence: TGTGCCAGCAGCCCCGGACCCACGGGAGCTTTCTTT. As protein: CASSPGPTGAFF.

About this clone itself: The same CDR3 is also encoded by other DNA sequences in this sample. The V gene is TRBV7-2, the J gene TRBJ1-6; D unclear. V was trimmed by 1 base and J by 9 bases, leaving 4 bases between them. There are 12 residues in the CDR3. The germline gives CDR1 SGHTA, CDR2 FQGNSA. CDR3 DNA: TGTGCCAGCAGCTTAGGGGGTTCACCCCTCCACTTT. Translating gives CASSLGGSPLHF.